What follows is one TCR beta chain and its context. Its cognate antigen is unknown. The source of the sample is a study of T-cell memory formation after mild COVID-19. Looking at the study overall: Largely, TCR clusters stayed within a single donor. The study, taken as a whole, reports: The SARS-CoV-2 specificity of second-wave clones reaching peak at day 37 remained unverified.

The V end lost 2 bases, the J end lost 5 bases, and 8 bases lay between the germline ends. The CDR3 sequence is 13 residues long. Researchers used 5'RACE with constant-segment primers to make TCR alpha and TCR beta cDNA libraries that carry sample barcodes and UMIs. Via MiXCR, TCRdb re-called the 5' RACE reads, giving one row per CDR3 protein. The table shows approximately 300,000 distinct CDR3 sequences, with 15% occurring only once. Material for sequencing was PBMCs or a T cell subset sorted from them (not recorded which). The V call is TRBV12-3 or TRBV12-4, the J call TRBJ2-3; D is ambiguous. The TCR originated in a young man who had mild COVID-19 (a few samples of this study predate the infection). Cell type and time point are not known. CDR3 loop: CASSLSQQDTQYF. CDR3 sequence (DNA): TGTGCCAGCAGTTTAAGCCAGCAAGATACGCAGTATTTT.